This T cell receptor beta chain is drawn from a study of blood T cell repertoires in COVID-19. Assay used: immunoSEQ multiplex PCR; TCRdb lists only in-frame clones, some missing. This table has about 250,000 clones, roughly 80% appearing once. This CDR3 has 12 residues. Germline V gives CDR1 SQVTM, CDR2 ANQGSEA. The ends were cut back, 5 bases at V and 2 bases at J, with 6 bases in the middle. The sequencing input was peripheral blood. The chain employs TRBV29-1 and TRBJ2-2, with D unclear. The clonotype was recovered from a man aged 45-65 years with active or convalescent COVID-19. CDR3 DNA sequence: TGCAGCGTTCCCACAAACACCGGGGAGCTGTTTTTT. Translated, it gives CSVPTNTGELFF.